Described below is a single T cell receptor (beta chain) sequence and its context. Germline assignment: CDR1 SGDLS and CDR2 YYNGEE. Trimming left V 5 bases short and J 5 bases short, with 22 bases between. CDR3 length: 17 residues. Per the authors' pipeline: The assay estimated nucleated cells by amplifying reference gene primers. The repertoire was sequenced with immunoSEQ multiplex PCR; TCRdb's copy has only in-frame clones and lacks some. V, J and clone size derive from that table, while D and trimming were established from the DNA sequence. The top ten hold 3% to 4% of the sample, which has roughly 52,000 clones, around 90% seen once. This entry comes from a study of blood T cell repertoires in COVID-19. Study overall: The samples span acute and convalescent COVID-19 from the United States, Italy and Spain. The analysed material was cDNA or gDNA that came from T cells, B-cell-depleted T cells, or PBMCs.

This clonotype was obtained from a man aged 35 to 55 with COVID-19, enrolled during active disease. V usage is TRBV9 and J usage is TRBJ2-2, with no clear D. The sequencing input was peripheral blood. The CDR3 here is CASSRTARIVSTGELFF. The CDR3 bases are TGTGCCAGCAGTAGAACCGCTAGGATAGTAAGTACCGGGGAGCTGTTTTTT.